What follows is one TCR beta chain and its context. Its antigen is unknown. The sample belongs to a study of tumor-infiltrating lymphocytes in localized non-small cell lung cancer. Study-wide background: Each patient gave resected tumor and non-adjacent uninvolved lung tissue. Findings of the study overall: TCR sequencing covered a subset of patients with enough tissue. TCRbeta sequencing showed higher T cell infiltration in tumors than uninvolved lung. T-cell fraction did not differ between immunotypes IM1 and IM2.

Sequencing used immunoSEQ multiplex PCR; TCRdb keeps in-frame clones, though not all of them. In the table there are just under 6,000 clones, around 60% of which are singletons. Germline CDR1 GTSNPN, CDR2 SVGIG (reference sequence). With 1 base clipped from V and 8 bases from J, the junction kept 9 bases outside the gene matches. CDR3 length: 14 residues. This chain links TRBV30 with TRBJ2-3, with 7 bases identical to TRBD1. The receptor was derived from a human donor with non-small cell lung cancer. The specimen sequenced was uninvolved lung tissue not adjacent to the tumor. CDR3 in amino acids: CAWSGAGGRGTQYF. CDR3 sequence (DNA): TGTGCCTGGAGTGGGGCAGGGGGACGAGGTACGCAGTATTTT.